The TCR beta chain under discussion was sequenced for a study of cytomegalovirus exposure and HLA in healthy donors (dated by TCRdb to the late 2010s). With regard to the full study: According to an earlier analysis of 587 of the donors, roughly 180 million T cells yielded 90 million to 130 million unique TCR beta sequences and about 300 Gb of sequence data. An early release covering approximately 600 HLA-typed donors comprised 250 to 350 gigabases of sequencing data and around 85 million unique TCR sequences. Of the 398 genotyped donors, 70% to 90% were placed in the genetic ancestry cluster associated with self-reported Caucasian donors. The study aimed to test whether cataloging public T cell receptors could reveal signatures of past pathogen exposure. The T cell repertoires of 666 subjects were profiled by immunosequencing and related to cytomegalovirus serostatus. Along with the approximately 620-subject first cohort, a separate validation cohort of over a hundred different subjects was used. To predict cytomegalovirus infection status, the study combined high-throughput TCR immunosequencing, statistical association of individual TCRs with disease status, and machine learning. A later analysis re-analyzed previously published TCR beta repertoires from 500 to 700 donors and added high-resolution HLA genotyping to study TCR occurrence patterns. The later analysis used no new phenotypic data to find candidate immune exposures, relying instead on TCR beta sequences and their occurrence across donors. An earlier analysis of approximately 630 of the donors applied high-throughput TCR beta sequencing to assess whether each TCR beta V gene segment acted as functional or pseudogenic. Alongside the repertoire data, information on donor age, sex, ethnicity and CMV serostatus was compiled. A later genetic analysis took genome-wide SNP genotypes for about 55% of the roughly 670 donors and used that subset as a discovery cohort. All discovery cohort repertoires had been generated on a single sequencing platform. Class I and class II HLA loci were covered by the typing at four-digit resolution. The number of donors typed differed by locus, with roughly 629-640 for A, B, C, DRB1 and DQB1, around 500 for DQA1, over 600 for DPA1, and 450 to 480 for DPB1. A few DR-DQ haplotypes were handled as single units for association and clustering because linkage in the cohort was strong. Among roughly 400 genotyped donors of the cohort, an average of around 220,000 unique TCR beta nucleotide sequences was sequenced per donor, of which 15% to 20% were non-productive.

In total, 666 healthy bone marrow donors made up the cohort. At the time of sampling, every cohort member was nominally healthy, though immune exposures that went unrecorded were likely present. The donor was CMV seronegative and belonged to the group of several hundred seronegative cohort members. Each donor provided a peripheral blood sample, and peripheral blood mononuclear cells were used for TCR beta sequencing. Genomic DNA was extracted from the blood cell samples with the Qiagen DNeasy Blood Extraction Kit. Overall study results and their limits: The study listed 164 TCR beta chains as associated with cytomegalovirus. CMV serostatus was the only immune exposure information available for the cohort. Because counts were too low, 15 to 20 rarely observed V segments, including chromosome 9 orphons, were left out of the earlier analysis of 587 of the donors. Because HLA typing was missing for some donors at each locus, association tests included only the typed subset. It was suggested by the authors that the approach could potentially be generalized to other disease states and immunological phenotypes. In an earlier analysis of under 600 of the donors, most TCR beta V segments were observed in productive rearrangements about 87% or about 30% of the time, broadly matching IMGT annotations. In a later analysis, several top co-occurrence clusters were reported to appear linked to parvovirus B19, influenza, CMV and Epstein-Barr virus. The classifier was reported to diagnose cytomegalovirus status with high specificity and sensitivity in both the original cohort and the validation cohort. In a later analysis, some 18,000 TCR beta sequences were associated with specific HLA alleles at a false discovery rate of 0.05. Linkage disequilibrium might explain the correlated functional status among segregating V segments, but an unknown experimental factor could not be excluded. A cluster of highly shared sequence variants was judged likely to be a technical artifact of the sequencing pipeline. When HLA alleles, especially DR and DQ, strongly co-occurred, attributing TCR associations to individual alleles was difficult. According to a later analysis, TCR association rates differed among HLA loci, with DRB1 alleles showing the most associated TCRs and HLA-C alleles showing the fewest. A further reported finding was that TCR beta sequences accurately predicted the HLA-A and HLA-B alleles for most subjects in the first cohort. This cohort had only TCR beta chains sequenced, and the lack of alpha or paired-chain data limited which features could be detected. A later analysis found that HLA-associated TCR beta chains were more clonally expanded and had lower generation probabilities than equally common non-associated chains. Sequencing depth was assumed to be roughly uniform across donors in the presence/absence analyses, though that assumption may not hold. A later analysis found that most CMV-associated TCR beta chains appeared HLA-restricted, with HLA associations seemingly driven largely by CMV exposure. Some IMGT-functional V segments, including TRBV6-2 and TRBV6-3, could not be distinguished by the 87-base-pair reads and were therefore excluded. In a later genetic analysis, fewer N-insertions in productive TCRs were reported among donors in an Asian-associated ancestry cluster than the roughly 670-donor mean. While some public TCRs were present in many individuals, most TCR sequences turned up only very rarely across donors. An association between a missense DCLRE1C variant and V-gene and J-gene trimming of TCR beta chains was found in a later genetic analysis and replicated in an independent cohort. A few of the identified cytomegalovirus-associated TCR beta chains were confirmed in vitro to be specific for cytomegalovirus antigens.

Library construction relied on the immunoSEQ multiplex PCR assay. The multiplex PCR relied on a mix of 60 forward primers for TCR Vbeta segments and 13 reverse primers for TCR Jbeta segments. Amplification of the CDR3 region of rearranged TCR beta genes was performed with a multiplex PCR assay on genomic DNA. Amplified TCR beta libraries were sequenced as 87-base-pair reads on the Illumina HiSeq System. As for the original processing: Across the 670 or so repertoires, a later analysis counted some 81 million unique TCR beta chains, approximately 12 million of which were shared by at least two donors. To remove PCR and sequencing errors, raw reads were error-corrected and collapsed into unique sequences using a nearest-neighbor algorithm that merged closely related sequences. V, D and J gene segments were assigned by aligning CDR3 sequences to IMGT reference sequences. For a sequence to be retained, at least a six-nucleotide match to both a V gene segment and a J gene segment was required. A rearrangement was called productive if the CDR3 had no stop codons and remained in frame with V and J, and every other rearrangement was called non-productive. Following IMGT convention, CDR3 was defined as the stretch from the second conserved V-encoded cysteine up to the conserved J-encoded phenylalanine. The earlier analysis of about 610 of the donors excluded any sequence lacking an unambiguous match to a single V gene segment. In an earlier analysis of approximately 560 of the donors, a V segment was called functional when productive rearrangements were above 56.7%, and segregating when the standard deviation between donors exceeded 5%. A statistical classification framework was built for diagnosing cytomegalovirus status from the catalog of TCR beta chain sequences. In a later analysis, TCR nucleotide sequences were compared against IMGT/GENE-DB human TR gene sequences so that V and J genes could be assigned. Using the TCRdist pipeline, a later analysis assigned CDR3 sequences along with most-parsimonious VDJ recombination scenarios. In a later analysis, each TCR beta chain was defined by its CDR3 amino acid sequence together with its V-gene family, and reads without a unique V-gene family were excluded. To address suspected cross-contamination and a sequencing artifact, a later analysis removed roughly 580 highly shared, low-generation-probability nucleotide sequences. For each public chain, a later analysis derived a clonal expansion index from normalized ranks of inferred template counts within each repertoire. A later analysis computed generation probabilities with a VDJ recombination model fitted to out-of-frame rearrangements, and checked the results against IGoR. Hypergeometric tests were used in a later analysis to score TCR-TCR, TCR-HLA and TCR-CMV co-occurrence, with a repertoire-size bias correction applied to the TCR pairs. To estimate false discovery rates, a later analysis permuted the HLA or CMV assignments 20 times. In a later analysis, co-occurring TCRs were grouped using DBSCAN, and TCRdist sequence similarity was added for clustering within HLA-allele-positive subsets. Repertoires with fewer than 30,000 or more than 120,000 public chains were left out of co-occurrence clustering, as were a handful of repertoires with anomalous nucleotide sharing. TCRdb stores this immuneACCESS table with in-frame sequences only. Part of the clones is absent; in the studies checked, under half of the shortfall reflects unresolved V genes, and no reason is known for the rest. V and J calls and clone size are those listed in that table; D and trimming were worked out from the DNA. The sample table records around 64,000 clones; about 85% of these occur just once. The top ten hold 9.5% to 12% of the sample.

A note on this clone: The antigen this receptor binds is unknown. Base qualities are not at hand, and no much larger clone is one base apart.

From a lookup of the germline V gene, CDR1 and CDR2 are SGDLS and YYNGEE. Cut back by 4 bases and 2 bases, the V and J ends lie 10 bases apart. The cysteine opens and the phenylalanine closes a CDR3 of 14 amino acids. The only DNA kept is the CDR3, 42 bases in frame from the first base. Sequencing input: PBMCs. The rearranged chain carries TRBV9 and TRBJ2-1; the D gene is perhaps TRBD2, from 6 matching bases. The origin of this receptor is a female donor in good health and CMV-seronegative. The bases are TGTGCCAGCAGCCTTAGCGGTACCTACAATGAGCAGTTCTTC. Translation gives CASSLSGTYNEQFF.